This T cell receptor (beta chain) was identified during a study of immune cell composition in non-small cell lung cancer (dated by TCRdb to 2016 to 2017). Regarding the complete study: Histologic subtype, mainly lung adenocarcinoma or squamous cell carcinoma, was assigned on the basis of H&E together with p63, CK5, Napsin A and TTF-1 immunohistochemistry. For supplementary cohort #1, made up of over 8 lung adenocarcinoma cases, paired tumour/lung TCR-beta sequencing was done and TIL populations were generated so that tumour reactivity could be assessed. Adaptive Biotechnologies TCR-beta sequencing was carried out on 34 paired NSCLC tumour and non-adjacent lung specimens, as well as on about two dozen tumour-only specimens. A few tumour specimens that had TCR-beta data belonged to rare histological subtypes and were left out of the subtype comparisons.

The CDR3 has 18 amino acids, counting the end cysteine and phenylalanine. Only the CDR3 region is kept as DNA, spanning 54 bases read in frame from base 1. V has 0 bases trimmed and J has 6 bases trimmed; junction bases matching no gene number 16. From the germline V gene, CDR1 is SGHTA and CDR2 is FQGNSA. A remark on this clone: Its antigen has not been determined. Base qualities are not provided; no much larger clone lies one nucleotide away.

A two-step multiplex PCR amplified TCR-beta CDR3 regions from genomic DNA, and the second step of the PCR added Illumina-compatible adaptors. TCR-beta immunosequencing was carried out on an Illumina platform through the commercial immunoSEQ service. The paper's processing steps were these. Repertoires were summarised as Top 10 Clones, the percentage of T-cell templates from the ten most frequent sequences, and productive clonality. Productive clonality ranged from 0 to 1, with 1 indicating a monoclonal population. Using log10 scatter plots, tumour-associated clones were identified as sequences that made up at least 0.1% of tumour T-cell templates yet were absent from the matched non-adjacent lung. Student's t-tests were used for two-group comparisons, ANOVA was used for stages, and linear regression was used for relationships, with analyses conducted in GraphPad Prism7 and R. As stored in TCRdb, this immuneACCESS dataset retains in-frame rearrangements with V and J assigned. A fraction of the clones does not appear; measured against another copy, unresolved V genes explain less than half of the discrepancy, and the remainder lacks a known reason. V, J and clone size are taken as reported in that table, and D and trimming were inferred from the DNA itself. Within this sample are over 2,500 clones, with 78% of them counted one time only. Roughly 13% of the sample goes to the ten largest clones.

Non-adjacent lung tissue from the same patient, taken as far from the tumour as possible and at least 3 cm away, was used for the normal lung samples. Genomic DNA was isolated with the QIAamp DNA kit from frozen aliquots of single-cell suspensions that had not been sorted. Tissues arrived within 2 hours of resection and were immediately processed into single-cell suspensions. Tissue was mechanically dissociated and enzymatically digested with DNase I, collagenase I and hyaluronidase for approximately 29 minutes at 37 °C, then filtered and RBC-lysed. Results the study describes overall, beyond this receptor: In roughly 11 adenocarcinoma cases, a strong correlation was found between maximal tumour-associated clone frequency and TIL tumour reactivity, whereas no such correlation was found between overall clonality and TIL tumour reactivity. Tumour-associated clones >0.5% occurred in nearly half of NSCLC cases: around a third of adenocarcinomas versus approximately 75% of squamous carcinomas. The reactivity cohort was only approximately ten cases, and tumour-reactive clones were not shown to share sequences with the dominant in vivo tumour-associated clones. Smoking pack-years did not significantly correlate with tumour TCR-beta clonality.

Input material: non-adjacent lung tissue. This sequence originates from a human donor with non-small cell lung cancer. The donor label of this sample is uncertain. Rearrangement joined TRBV7-2 to TRBJ2-7; TRBD1 lines up with 8 middle nucleotides. The nucleotide sequence is given as TGTGCCAGCAGCTTAGCTAGCGGTGGGAGGACAGGGCGATCCGAGCAGTACTTC. This codes for CASSLASGGRTGRSEQYF.